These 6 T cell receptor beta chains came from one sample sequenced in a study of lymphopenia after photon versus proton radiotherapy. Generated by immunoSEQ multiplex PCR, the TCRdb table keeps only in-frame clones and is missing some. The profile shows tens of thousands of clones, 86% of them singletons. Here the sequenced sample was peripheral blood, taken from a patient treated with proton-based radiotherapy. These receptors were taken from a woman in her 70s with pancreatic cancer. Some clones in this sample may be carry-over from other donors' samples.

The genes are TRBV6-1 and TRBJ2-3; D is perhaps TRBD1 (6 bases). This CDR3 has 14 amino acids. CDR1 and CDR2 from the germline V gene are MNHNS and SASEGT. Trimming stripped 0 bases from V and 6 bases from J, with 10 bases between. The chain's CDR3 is CASSEAGTLDTQYF. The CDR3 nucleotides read TGTGCCAGCAGTGAAGCCGGGACACTGGATACGCAGTATTTT.

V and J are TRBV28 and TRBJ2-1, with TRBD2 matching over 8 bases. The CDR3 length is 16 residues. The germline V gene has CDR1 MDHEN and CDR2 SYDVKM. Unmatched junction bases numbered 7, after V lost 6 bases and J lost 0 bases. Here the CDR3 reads CASSRRGGLSYNEQFF. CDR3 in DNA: TGTGCCAGCAGCCGTCGGGGGGGACTCTCCTACAATGAGCAGTTCTTC.

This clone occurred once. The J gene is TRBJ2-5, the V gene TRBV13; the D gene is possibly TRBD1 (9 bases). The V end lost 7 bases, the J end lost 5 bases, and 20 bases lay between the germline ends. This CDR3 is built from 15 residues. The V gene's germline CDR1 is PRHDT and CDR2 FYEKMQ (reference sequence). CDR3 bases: TGTGCCAGCACCCGGGGGGGACAGGGAGGCGAGACCCAGTACTTC. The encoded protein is CASTRGGQGGETQYF.

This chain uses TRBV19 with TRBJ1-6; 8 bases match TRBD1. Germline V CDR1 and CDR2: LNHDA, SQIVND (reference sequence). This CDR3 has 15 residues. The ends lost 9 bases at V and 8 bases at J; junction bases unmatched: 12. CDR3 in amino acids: CASKPDRGADSPLHF. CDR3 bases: TGTGCCAGCAAGCCTGACAGGGGAGCGGATTCACCCCTCCACTTT.

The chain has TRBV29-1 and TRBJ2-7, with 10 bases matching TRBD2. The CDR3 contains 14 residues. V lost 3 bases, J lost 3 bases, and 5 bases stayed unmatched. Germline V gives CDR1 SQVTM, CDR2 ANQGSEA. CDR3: CSVEVSGRGYEQYF. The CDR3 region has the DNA TGCAGCGTTGAGGTGAGCGGGAGGGGCTACGAGCAGTACTTC.

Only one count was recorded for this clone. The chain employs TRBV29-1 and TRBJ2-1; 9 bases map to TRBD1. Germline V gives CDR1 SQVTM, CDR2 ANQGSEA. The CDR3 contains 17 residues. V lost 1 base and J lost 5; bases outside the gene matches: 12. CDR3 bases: TGCAGCGTTGAAGGCTTTTCCGGGGGACAGGGTAACAATGAGCAGTTCTTC. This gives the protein CSVEGFSGGQGNNEQFF.